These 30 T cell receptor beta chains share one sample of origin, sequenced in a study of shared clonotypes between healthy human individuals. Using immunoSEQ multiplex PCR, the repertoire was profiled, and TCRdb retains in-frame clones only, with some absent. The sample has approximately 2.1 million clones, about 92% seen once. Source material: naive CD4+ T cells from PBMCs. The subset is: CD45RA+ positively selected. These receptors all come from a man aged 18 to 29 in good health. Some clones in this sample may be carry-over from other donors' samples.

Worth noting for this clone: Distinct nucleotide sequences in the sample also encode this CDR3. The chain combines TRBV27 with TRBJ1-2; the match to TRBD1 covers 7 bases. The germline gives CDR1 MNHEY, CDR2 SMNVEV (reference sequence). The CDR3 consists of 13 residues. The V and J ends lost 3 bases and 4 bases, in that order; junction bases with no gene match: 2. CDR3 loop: CASSLTGTYGYTF. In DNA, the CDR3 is TGTGCCAGCAGTTTGACAGGGACCTATGGCTACACCTTC.

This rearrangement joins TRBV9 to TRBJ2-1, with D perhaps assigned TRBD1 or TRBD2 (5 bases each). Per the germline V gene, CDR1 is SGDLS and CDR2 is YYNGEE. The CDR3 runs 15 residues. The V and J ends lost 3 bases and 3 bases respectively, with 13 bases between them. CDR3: CASSALGTYYNEQFF. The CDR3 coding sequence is TGTGCCAGCAGCGCGCTCGGGACCTACTACAATGAGCAGTTCTTC.

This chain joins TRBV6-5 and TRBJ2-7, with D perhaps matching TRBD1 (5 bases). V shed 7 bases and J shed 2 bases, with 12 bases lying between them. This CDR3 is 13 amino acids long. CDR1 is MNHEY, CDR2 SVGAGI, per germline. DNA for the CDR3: TGTGCCAGCAAACAGGTCTGGCCCTACGAGCAGTACTTC. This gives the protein CASKQVWPYEQYF.

The DNA for the CDR3 is TGTGCCAGCAGCCGCACACTAGGTTCCTACGAGCAGTACTTC. This sequence encodes CASSRTLGSYEQYF. The rearrangement links TRBV7-8 to TRBJ2-7, with D possibly TRBD2 on 5 matching bases. The germline gives CDR1 SGHVS, CDR2 FQNEAQ. Between the trimmed V and J ends, which lost 5 bases and 1 base, there was a span of 12 bases. This CDR3 comprises 14 residues.

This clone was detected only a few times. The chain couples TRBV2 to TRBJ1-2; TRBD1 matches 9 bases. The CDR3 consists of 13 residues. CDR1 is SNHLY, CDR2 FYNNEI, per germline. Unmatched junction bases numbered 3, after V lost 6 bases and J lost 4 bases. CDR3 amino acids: CASRSGQGYGYTF. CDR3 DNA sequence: TGTGCCAGCAGGTCGGGACAGGGCTATGGCTACACCTTC.

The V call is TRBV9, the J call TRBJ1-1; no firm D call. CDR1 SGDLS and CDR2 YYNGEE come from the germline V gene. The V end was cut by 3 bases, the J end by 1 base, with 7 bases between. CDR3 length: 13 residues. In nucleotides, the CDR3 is TGTGCCAGCAGCGGTTGGCAGAACACTGAAGCTTTCTTT. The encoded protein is CASSGWQNTEAFF.

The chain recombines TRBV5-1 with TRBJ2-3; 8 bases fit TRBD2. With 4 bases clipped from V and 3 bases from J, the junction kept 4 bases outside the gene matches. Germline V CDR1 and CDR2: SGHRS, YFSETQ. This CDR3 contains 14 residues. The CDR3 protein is CASSREGLTDTQYF. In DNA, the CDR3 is TGCGCCAGCAGCCGGGAGGGCCTAACAGATACGCAGTATTTT. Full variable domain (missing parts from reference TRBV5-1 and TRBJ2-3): KAGVTQTPRYLIKTRGQQVTLSCSPISGHRSVSWYQQTPGQGLQFLFEYFSETQRNKGNFPGRFSGRQFSNSRSEMNVSTLELGDSALYLCASSREGLTDTQYFGPGTRLTVL.

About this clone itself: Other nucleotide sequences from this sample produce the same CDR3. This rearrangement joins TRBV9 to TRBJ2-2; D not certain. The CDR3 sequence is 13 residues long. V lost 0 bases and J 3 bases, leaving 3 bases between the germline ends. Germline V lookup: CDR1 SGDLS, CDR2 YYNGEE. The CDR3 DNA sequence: TGTGCCAGCAGCGTAGTAGACACCGGGGAGCTGTTTTTT. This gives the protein CASSVVDTGELFF.

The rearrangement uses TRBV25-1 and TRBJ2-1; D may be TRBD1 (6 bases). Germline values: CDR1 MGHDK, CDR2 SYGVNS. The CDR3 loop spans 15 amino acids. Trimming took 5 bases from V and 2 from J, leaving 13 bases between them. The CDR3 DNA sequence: TGTGCCAGCAGTAGTGGGGGCAGGGCCTACAATGAGCAGTTCTTC. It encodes CASSSGGRAYNEQFF.

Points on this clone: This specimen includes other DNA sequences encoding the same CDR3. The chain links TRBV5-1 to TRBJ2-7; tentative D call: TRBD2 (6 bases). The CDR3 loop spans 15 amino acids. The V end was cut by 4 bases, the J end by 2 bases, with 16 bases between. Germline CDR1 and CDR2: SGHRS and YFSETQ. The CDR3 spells CASSPAGTGTYEQYF. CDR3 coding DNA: TGCGCCAGCAGCCCCGCCGGGACTGGAACCTACGAGCAGTACTTC.

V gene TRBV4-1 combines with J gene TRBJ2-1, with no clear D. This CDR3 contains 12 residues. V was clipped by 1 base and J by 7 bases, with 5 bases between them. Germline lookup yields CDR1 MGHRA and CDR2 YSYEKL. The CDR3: CASSQVGNEQFF. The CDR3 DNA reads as TGCGCCAGCAGCCAAGTGGGGAATGAGCAGTTCTTC.

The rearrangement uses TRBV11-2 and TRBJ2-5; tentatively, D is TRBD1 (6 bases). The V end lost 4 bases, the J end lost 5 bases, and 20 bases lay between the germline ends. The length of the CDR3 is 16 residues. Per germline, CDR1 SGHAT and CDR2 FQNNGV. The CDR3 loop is CASSSGIGGMVETQYF. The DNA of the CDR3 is TGTGCCAGCAGCTCCGGGATAGGGGGAATGGTGGAGACCCAGTACTTC.

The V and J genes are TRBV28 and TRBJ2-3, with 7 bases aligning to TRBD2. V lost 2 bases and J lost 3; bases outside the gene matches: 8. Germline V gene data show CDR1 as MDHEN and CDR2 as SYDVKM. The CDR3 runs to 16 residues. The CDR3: CASSLIGAGRTDTQYF. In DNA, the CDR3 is TGTGCCAGCAGTTTAATCGGGGCCGGGAGGACAGATACGCAGTATTTT.

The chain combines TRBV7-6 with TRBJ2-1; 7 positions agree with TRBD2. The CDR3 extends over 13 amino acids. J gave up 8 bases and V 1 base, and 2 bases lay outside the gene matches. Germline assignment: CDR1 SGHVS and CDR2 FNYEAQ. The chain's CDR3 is CASSLGLADEQFF. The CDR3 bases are TGTGCCAGCAGCTTAGGGCTAGCGGATGAGCAGTTCTTC. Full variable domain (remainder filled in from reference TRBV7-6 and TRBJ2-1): GAGVSQSPRYKVTKRGQDVALRCDPISGHVSLYWYRQALGQGPEFLTYFNYEAQQDKSGLPNDRFSAERPEGSISTLTIQRTEQRDSAMYRCASSLGLADEQFFGPGTRLTVL.

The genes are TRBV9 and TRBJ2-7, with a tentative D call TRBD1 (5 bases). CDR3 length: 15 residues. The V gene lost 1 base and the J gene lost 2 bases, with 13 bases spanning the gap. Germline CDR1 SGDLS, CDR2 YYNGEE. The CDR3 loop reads CASSVQGQGTYEQYF. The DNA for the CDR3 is TGTGCCAGCAGCGTACAAGGGCAGGGAACCTACGAGCAGTACTTC.

The CDR3 loop is CASRQNQPQHF. The CDR3 DNA is TGTGCCAGCAGACAAAATCAGCCCCAGCATTTT. The gene calls are TRBV28 and TRBJ1-5; D unclear. CDR1 is MDHEN and CDR2 is SYDVKM in the germline V gene. CDR3 size: 11 residues. V lost 6 bases to trimming and J lost 4 bases, with 4 bases between them.

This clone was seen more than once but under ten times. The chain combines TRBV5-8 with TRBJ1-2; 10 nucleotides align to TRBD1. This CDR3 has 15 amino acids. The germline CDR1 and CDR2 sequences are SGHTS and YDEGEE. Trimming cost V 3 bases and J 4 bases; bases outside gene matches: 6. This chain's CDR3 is CASSSLTGGLYGYTF. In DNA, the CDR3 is TGTGCCAGCAGCTCCCTGACAGGGGGCCTCTATGGCTACACCTTC.

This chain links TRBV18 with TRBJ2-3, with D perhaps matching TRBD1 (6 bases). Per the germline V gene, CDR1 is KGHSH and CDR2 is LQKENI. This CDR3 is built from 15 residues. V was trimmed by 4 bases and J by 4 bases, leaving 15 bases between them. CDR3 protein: CASSRRNRDADTQYF. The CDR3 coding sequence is TGTGCCAGCTCACGGAGGAACAGGGACGCAGATACGCAGTATTTT.

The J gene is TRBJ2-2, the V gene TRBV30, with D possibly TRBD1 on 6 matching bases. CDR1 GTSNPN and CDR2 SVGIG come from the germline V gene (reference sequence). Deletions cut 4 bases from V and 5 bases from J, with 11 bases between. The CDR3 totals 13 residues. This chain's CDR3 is CAWKQGGTGELFF. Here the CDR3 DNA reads TGTGCCTGGAAACAGGGTGGTACCGGGGAGCTGTTTTTT.

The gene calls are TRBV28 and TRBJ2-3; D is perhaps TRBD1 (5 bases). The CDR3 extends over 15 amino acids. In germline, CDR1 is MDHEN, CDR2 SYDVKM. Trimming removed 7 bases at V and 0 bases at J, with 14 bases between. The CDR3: CASTTRQPSTDTQYF. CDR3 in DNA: TGTGCCAGCACCACCCGACAGCCTAGCACAGATACGCAGTATTTT.

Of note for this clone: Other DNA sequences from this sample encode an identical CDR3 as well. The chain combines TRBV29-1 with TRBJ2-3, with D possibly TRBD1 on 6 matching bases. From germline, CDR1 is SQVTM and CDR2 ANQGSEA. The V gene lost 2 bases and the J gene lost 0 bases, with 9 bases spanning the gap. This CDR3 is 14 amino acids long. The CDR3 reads CSVERGSSTDTQYF. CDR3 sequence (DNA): TGCAGCGTTGAAAGGGGGTCGAGCACAGATACGCAGTATTTT.

The chain's CDR3 is CASSNTGDYEQFF. The CDR3 coding sequence is TGTGCCAGCAGTAACACAGGGGACTACGAGCAGTTCTTC. The chain has TRBV2 and TRBJ2-1; D may correspond to TRBD1 or TRBD2 (7 bases each). CDR3 length equals 13 residues. CDR1 SNHLY and CDR2 FYNNEI come from the germline V gene. The V and J ends lost 5 bases and 10 bases respectively, with 15 bases between them. Looking up the rest from reference TRBV2 and TRBJ2-1 gives the full variable domain: EPEVTQTPSHQVTQMGQEVILRCVPISNHLYFYWYRQILGQKVEFLVSFYNNEISEKSEIFDDQFSVERPDGSNFTLKIRSTKLEDSAMYFCASSNTGDYEQFFGPGTRLTVL.

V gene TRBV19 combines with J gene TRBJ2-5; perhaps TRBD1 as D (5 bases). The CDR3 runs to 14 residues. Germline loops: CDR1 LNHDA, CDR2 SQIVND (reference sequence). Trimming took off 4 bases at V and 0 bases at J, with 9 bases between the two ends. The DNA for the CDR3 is TGTGCCAGTAGTACCAGGGCGTACCAAGAGACCCAGTACTTC. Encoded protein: CASSTRAYQETQYF.

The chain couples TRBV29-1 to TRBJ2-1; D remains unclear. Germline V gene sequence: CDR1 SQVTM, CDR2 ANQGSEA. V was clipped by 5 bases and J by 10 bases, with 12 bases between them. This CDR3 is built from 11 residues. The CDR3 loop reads CSVTSSREQFF. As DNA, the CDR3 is TGCAGCGTTACTTCAAGCCGAGAGCAGTTCTTC.

CDR3 DNA: TGTGCCAGCAGTTTATTGGGAAACGGGGAGCTGTTTTTT. It translates to CASSLLGNGELFF. V is TRBV28 and J is TRBJ2-2; no firm D call. Germline values: CDR1 MDHEN, CDR2 SYDVKM. There are 13 residues in the CDR3. The germline V and J ends were trimmed by 1 base and 7 bases, with 7 bases remaining between them.

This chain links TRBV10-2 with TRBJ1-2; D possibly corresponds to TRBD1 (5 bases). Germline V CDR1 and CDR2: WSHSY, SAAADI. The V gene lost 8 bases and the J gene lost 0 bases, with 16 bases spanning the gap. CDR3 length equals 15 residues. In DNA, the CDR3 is TGCGCCAGCGGTACCGACAGAATTACTAACTATGGCTACACCTTC. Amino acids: CASGTDRITNYGYTF.

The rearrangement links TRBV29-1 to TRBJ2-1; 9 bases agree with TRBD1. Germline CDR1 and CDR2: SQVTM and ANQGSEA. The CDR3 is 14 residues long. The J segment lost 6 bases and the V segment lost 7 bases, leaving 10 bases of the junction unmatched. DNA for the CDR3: TGCAGCGAGAGAAGACAGGGGGGGGTCAATGAGCAGTTCTTC. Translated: CSERRQGGVNEQFF.

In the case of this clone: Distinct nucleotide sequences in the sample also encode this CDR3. The CDR3 DNA follows: TGTGCCAGCAGTGGCGGCTACTCTGGGGCCAACGTCCTGACTTTC. Translation gives CASSGGYSGANVLTF. The chain has TRBV6-1 and TRBJ2-6; D remains unclear. This CDR3 has 15 amino acids. CDR1 is MNHNS, CDR2 SASEGT, per germline. The V end lost 4 bases, the J end lost 0 bases, and 7 bases lay between the germline ends.

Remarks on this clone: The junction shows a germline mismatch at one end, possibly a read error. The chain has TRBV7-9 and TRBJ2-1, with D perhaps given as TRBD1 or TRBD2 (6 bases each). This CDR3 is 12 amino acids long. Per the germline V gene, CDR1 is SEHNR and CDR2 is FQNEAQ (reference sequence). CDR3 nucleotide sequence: TGTGCCAGCAGCTTAGCCTCTAGGGGGGTGGTCTTC. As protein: CASSLASRGVVF.

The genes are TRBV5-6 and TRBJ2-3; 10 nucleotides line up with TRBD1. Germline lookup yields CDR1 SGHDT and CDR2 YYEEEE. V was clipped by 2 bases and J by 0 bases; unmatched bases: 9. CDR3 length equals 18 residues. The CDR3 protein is CASSLPGQGIASTDTQYF. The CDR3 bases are TGTGCCAGCAGCTTACCGGGACAGGGGATAGCTAGCACAGATACGCAGTATTTT.